These T cell receptor beta chains were read from a single sample in a study of T cell changes during pregnancy in multiple sclerosis. The repertoire was sequenced with immunoSEQ multiplex PCR; TCRdb's copy has only in-frame clones and lacks some. The data hold about 48,000 clones, with 94% observed a single time. Sequencing was performed on CD4+ T cells from peripheral blood mononuclear cells, taken in the first trimester of pregnancy. The receptors stem from a female donor with multiple sclerosis, enrolled in a pregnancy study. The CDR3 runs from the conserved cysteine through the conserved F or W. D genes are given only for firm matches. Only some rows state a clone size, as once, few, many or a class for expanded clones.

d_call: .
j_call: TRBJ2-7
clone_size: .
v_call: TRBV28
cdr3_nt: TGTGCCAGCAGCGGTCGGCAGGCTAAGTTTCGCGAGCAGTACTTC
cdr3_aa: CASSGRQAKFREQYF

d_call: .
j_call: TRBJ2-2
clone_size: .
v_call: TRBV5-5
cdr3_nt: TGTGCCAGCAGCTTCTTCGAGACGAACACCGGGGAGCTGTTTTTT
cdr3_aa: CASSFFETNTGELFF

d_call: .
j_call: TRBJ2-5
clone_size: .
v_call: TRBV6-6
cdr3_nt: TGTGCCAGCAGACCGGCGGCTGGGTATACCCAGTACTTC
cdr3_aa: CASRPAAGYTQYF

d_call: .
j_call: TRBJ2-6
clone_size: .
v_call: TRBV28
cdr3_nt: TGTGCCAGCAGTTTACCTATAGACACGGCTGGGGCCAACGTCCTGACTTTC
cdr3_aa: CASSLPIDTAGANVLTF

d_call: .
j_call: TRBJ1-5
clone_size: once
v_call: TRBV27
cdr3_nt: TGTGCCAGCAGTTTATCGGGCACCCATAGCAATCAGCCCCAGCATTTT
cdr3_aa: CASSLSGTHSNQPQHF

d_call: .
j_call: TRBJ1-1
clone_size: .
v_call: TRBV6-1
cdr3_nt: TGTGCCAGCAGTGAATACCCGGGACAAGGACTGGGGGCTTTCTTT
cdr3_aa: CASSEYPGQGLGAFF

d_call: TRBD2
j_call: TRBJ2-1
clone_size: .
v_call: TRBV5-1
cdr3_nt: TGCGCCAGCAGCACTAGCGGGGGGCCAGGGGATGAGCAGTTCTTC
cdr3_aa: CASSTSGGPGDEQFF

d_call: .
j_call: TRBJ1-1
clone_size: .
v_call: TRBV27
cdr3_nt: TGTGCCAGCAGTTCGAGGTTCGAGACAGGAGTTACTGAAGCTTTCTTT
cdr3_aa: CASSSRFETGVTEAFF

d_call: .
j_call: TRBJ1-6
clone_size: .
v_call: TRBV19
cdr3_nt: TGTGCCAGTCACAGGATGAATTCACCCCTCCACTTT
cdr3_aa: CASHRMNSPLHF

d_call: TRBD1
j_call: TRBJ2-1
clone_size: .
v_call: TRBV5-1
cdr3_nt: TGCGCCAGCAGCTTGGGGGGACAGAAGGTCGATGAGCAGTTCTTC
cdr3_aa: CASSLGGQKVDEQFF

d_call: .
j_call: TRBJ2-5
clone_size: .
v_call: TRBV7-3
cdr3_nt: TGTGCCAGCAGCTTAAACAGAGAGGAGACCCAGTACTTC
cdr3_aa: CASSLNREETQYF

d_call: .
j_call: TRBJ1-4
clone_size: few
v_call: TRBV4-1
cdr3_nt: TGCGCCAGCAGCCATCCAGGTGGGCGGAGGAGAGATGGGGATGAAAAACTGTTTTTT
cdr3_aa: CASSHPGGRRRDGDEKLFF

d_call: .
j_call: TRBJ2-7
clone_size: .
v_call: TRBV7-9
cdr3_nt: TGTGCCAGCAGCCCAGCCGCGGACGAGCAGTACTTC
cdr3_aa: CASSPAADEQYF

d_call: TRBD2
j_call: TRBJ2-4
clone_size: .
v_call: TRBV9
cdr3_nt: TGTGCCAGCAGCGAACATTGGGGGGGAGCCAAAAACATTCAGTACTTC
cdr3_aa: CASSEHWGGAKNIQYF

d_call: .
j_call: TRBJ2-7
clone_size: .
v_call: TRBV21-1
cdr3_nt: TGTGCCAGCAGCAAAGTAACCTCCCCCGGACAGGGCTACGAGCAGTACTTC
cdr3_aa: CASSKVTSPGQGYEQYF

d_call: TRBD2
j_call: TRBJ2-4
clone_size: .
v_call: TRBV5-4
cdr3_nt: TGTGCCAGCAGCCAGCGGGGGGAGGGGGGAAACATTCAGTACTTC
cdr3_aa: CASSQRGEGGNIQYF

d_call: TRBD2
j_call: TRBJ2-7
clone_size: .
v_call: TRBV7-2
cdr3_nt: TGTGCCAGCAGCTTAGTCCGGGGGGGCCTCTACGAGCAGTACTTC
cdr3_aa: CASSLVRGGLYEQYF

d_call: TRBD1
j_call: TRBJ1-6
clone_size: .
v_call: TRBV5-4
cdr3_nt: TGTGCCAGCAGCTTGATGACAGGGTCGGGATCACCCCTCCACTTT
cdr3_aa: CASSLMTGSGSPLHF

d_call: TRBD2
j_call: TRBJ2-7
clone_size: once
v_call: TRBV5-4
cdr3_nt: TGTGCCAGCAGCTTGGGAAGTAGCGGGGAAGGGGAGCAGTACTTC
cdr3_aa: CASSLGSSGEGEQYF

d_call: TRBD2
j_call: TRBJ2-5
clone_size: .
v_call: TRBV5-5
cdr3_nt: TGTGCCAGCAGCTCACTAGCGGGGGCCTGGGAGACCCAGTACTTC
cdr3_aa: CASSSLAGAWETQYF

d_call: TRBD1
j_call: TRBJ1-1
clone_size: .
v_call: TRBV18
cdr3_nt: TGTGCCAGCTCACCAGGGGGACAGGGTCTCACTGAAGCTTTCTTT
cdr3_aa: CASSPGGQGLTEAFF

d_call: .
j_call: TRBJ1-5
clone_size: once
v_call: TRBV29-1
cdr3_nt: TGCAGCGTTGTATCGGGGTCTAGCAATCAGCCCCAGCATTTT
cdr3_aa: CSVVSGSSNQPQHF

d_call: .
j_call: TRBJ1-2
clone_size: .
v_call: TRBV6-6
cdr3_nt: TGTGCCAGCAGACTAAAGGGGGAGGGCTACACCTTC
cdr3_aa: CASRLKGEGYTF

d_call: .
j_call: TRBJ2-7
clone_size: .
v_call: TRBV6-1
cdr3_nt: TGTGCCGGCCAAGAGGGCGGGGAAACCTACGAGCAGTACTTC
cdr3_aa: CAGQEGGETYEQYF

d_call: .
j_call: TRBJ1-4
clone_size: .
v_call: TRBV7-6
cdr3_nt: TGTGCCAGCAGCTTAGGTCCTCATTCCTCGGCGGTGGAAAAACTGTTTTTT
cdr3_aa: CASSLGPHSSAVEKLFF